This is a list of T cell receptor beta chains from one sample in a study of cytomegalovirus exposure and HLA in healthy donors. TCRdb keeps only in-frame clones here, not all; method: immunoSEQ multiplex PCR. The table shows 200,000 to 250,000 clones, with approximately 90% occurring only once. The material sequenced was PBMCs. These receptors came from a woman aged 18-29 years in good health and CMV-seronegative. The CDR3 runs from the conserved cysteine through the conserved F or W. D genes are given only for firm matches. The listing skips clone size in some rows; elsewhere it reads once, few, many or a size class.

once	TRBV30	TRBJ2-7	NA	CAWSTGTGYEQYF	TGTGCCTGGAGTACCGGGACTGGATACGAGCAGTACTTC
NA	TRBV6-5	TRBJ2-7	NA	CASSRLSEQYF	TGTGCCAGCAGTAGACTCTCCGAGCAGTACTTC
NA	TRBV19	TRBJ1-1	NA	CASTRTAMNTEAFF	TGTGCCAGTACCAGGACAGCTATGAACACTGAAGCTTTCTTT
NA	TRBV7-2	TRBJ2-3	NA	CASSWREGTDTQYF	TGTGCCAGCAGCTGGAGGGAGGGCACAGATACGCAGTATTTT
NA	TRBV15	TRBJ1-5	NA	CATSTAGSYQPQHF	TGTGCCACCAGCACGGCAGGCAGTTATCAGCCCCAGCATTTT
NA	TRBV5-4	TRBJ2-7	NA	CASSLNGGRGDEQYF	TGTGCCAGCAGCTTGAACGGGGGGCGAGGCGACGAGCAGTACTTC
once	TRBV4-3	TRBJ2-5	NA	CASSQDRGSGETQYF	TGCGCCAGCAGCCAAGATAGAGGCTCTGGGGAGACCCAGTACTTC
NA	TRBV7-2	TRBJ2-7	TRBD1	CASSYYRGPYEQYF	TGTGCCAGCAGCTATTACAGGGGCCCCTACGAGCAGTACTTC
few	TRBV6-5	TRBJ1-2	TRBD1	CASSQTGNYGYTF	TGTGCCAGCAGTCAGACAGGGAACTATGGCTACACCTTC
NA	TRBV25-1	TRBJ1-1	NA	CASSEHGNTEAFF	TGTGCCAGCAGTGAACACGGGAACACTGAAGCTTTCTTT
NA	TRBV7-9	TRBJ2-5	NA	CASSAVSSGYKETQYF	TGTGCCAGCAGCGCCGTGAGTTCCGGGTATAAAGAGACCCAGTACTTC
NA	TRBV19	TRBJ2-7	TRBD2	CASRNSGATYEQYF	TGTGCCAGTAGGAATAGCGGGGCCACCTACGAGCAGTACTTC